The 22 T cell receptor beta chains given below trace back to one sample, sequenced in a study of OX40 agonist ivuxolimab in advanced cancers. Only in-frame clones appear in the TCRdb table, and some are missing; sequencing was by immunoSEQ multiplex PCR. The sample yields approximately 22,000 clones, around 83% seen once. This specimen was CD4+ or CD8+ T cells sorted from blood, taken in a trial of the OX40 agonist ivuxolimab. These receptors were obtained from an adult with an advanced solid tumor such as melanoma, head and neck, liver or kidney cancer.

CDR3 protein: CASRQGASNEQYF. DNA for the CDR3: TGTGCCAGTCGACAGGGGGCGTCCAACGAGCAGTACTTC. The chain joins TRBV6-6 to TRBJ2-5, with 10 positions matching TRBD1. The last part of the DNA fits TRBJ2-7 better; the J call may be wrong. CDR3 length: 13 residues. Looked up from germline, CDR1 is MNHNY and CDR2 is SVGAGI (reference sequence).

The CDR3 here is CASSHQSNYGYTF. The CDR3 nucleotides are TGTGCCAGCAGTCACCAGTCTAACTATGGCTACACCTTC. V and J are TRBV6-1 and TRBJ1-2; D is undetermined. This CDR3 has 13 amino acids. In germline, CDR1 is MNHNS, CDR2 SASEGT. The germline V and J ends were trimmed by 5 bases and 0 bases, with 7 bases remaining between them.

The genes are TRBV27 and TRBJ1-5, with TRBD1 as a possible D gene (5 bases). The V end was cut by 5 bases, the J end by 3 bases, with 14 bases between. This CDR3 is 15 amino acids long. The germline CDR1 and CDR2 sequences are MNHEY and SMNVEV (reference sequence). Here the CDR3 DNA reads TGTGCCAGCAGTCTCCAGGGTGGGAACAATCAGCCCCAGCATTTT. Translating gives CASSLQGGNNQPQHF.

The rearrangement joins TRBV27 to TRBJ2-1; 9 bases are a match to TRBD2. The trim removed 5 bases at V and 0 bases at J, leaving 5 bases unmatched. This CDR3 has 16 amino acids. Germline V CDR1 and CDR2: MNHEY, SMNVEV (reference sequence). The CDR3 sequence is CASSPIAGVSYNEQFF. In DNA form, the CDR3 reads TGTGCCAGCAGTCCGATAGCGGGAGTCTCCTACAATGAGCAGTTCTTC.

J is TRBJ1-2 and V is TRBV2; possibly TRBD1 for D (5 bases). This CDR3 comprises 11 residues. Germline CDR1 reads SNHLY; CDR2 reads FYNNEI. V lost 10 bases and J 9 bases, leaving 15 bases between the germline ends. This CDR3 reads CANTDNQSYTF. The CDR3 DNA sequence: TGTGCCAATACGGACAATCAAAGCTACACCTTC. The complete variable domain, with remaining parts taken from reference TRBV2 and TRBJ1-2, reads EPEVTQTPSHQVTQMGQEVILRCVPISNHLYFYWYRQILGQKVEFLVSFYNNEISEKSEIFDDQFSVERPDGSNFTLKIRSTKLEDSAMYFCANTDNQSYTFGSGTRLTVV.

This clone has more than one count but fewer than ten. J is TRBJ1-4 and V is TRBV19, with 8 bases matching TRBD1. The CDR3 extends over 15 amino acids. V dropped 1 base and J dropped 7; count of bases not matched to a gene: 5. The V gene's germline CDR1 is LNHDA and CDR2 SQIVND (reference sequence). As DNA, the CDR3 is TGTGCCAGTAGTATAGGTCCAGGGGGCGGTGAAAAACTGTTTTTT. Translation gives CASSIGPGGGEKLFF.

There are a few counts of this clone. The genes are TRBV19 and TRBJ2-7; 12 bases agree with TRBD1. V lost 6 bases and J lost 6; bases outside the gene matches: 3. Germline V gene lookup returns CDR1 LNHDA and CDR2 SQIVND (reference sequence). The CDR3 length is 13 residues. In nucleotides, the CDR3 is TGTGCCAGTAGGGGGACAGGGGGCGGCGAGCAGTACTTC. It yields the protein CASRGTGGGEQYF. The entire variable domain, with the rest obtained from reference TRBV19 and TRBJ2-7, is as follows: DGGITQSPKYLFRKEGQNVTLSCEQNLNHDAMYWYRQDPGQGLRLIYYSQIVNDFQKGDIAEGYSVSREKKESFPLTVTSAQKNPTAFYLCASRGTGGGEQYFGPGTRLTVT.

J is TRBJ2-3 and V is TRBV25-1, with D unresolved. This CDR3 is 12 amino acids long. With 1 base removed from V and 4 bases from J, the gap between germline ends came to 3 bases. The germline V gene encodes CDR1 MGHDK and CDR2 SYGVNS. The CDR3 DNA sequence: TGTGCCAGCAGTGAATTCTCAGATACGCAGTATTTT. It encodes CASSEFSDTQYF.

This clone came up a few times. The V and J genes are TRBV19 and TRBJ2-1, with 10 bases aligning to TRBD2. The CDR3 is 15 amino acids. The V and J ends lost 3 bases and 4 bases, in that order; junction bases with no gene match: 3. From germline, CDR1 is LNHDA and CDR2 SQIVND (reference sequence). The CDR3 loop reads CASSISGGRYNEQFF. The CDR3 DNA sequence: TGTGCCAGTAGTATTAGCGGGGGGAGATACAATGAGCAGTTCTTC.

The CDR3 sequence is CASSLLGRAKTQYF. The CDR3 coding sequence is TGTGCCAGCAGTCTCCTAGGGAGGGCGAAGACCCAGTACTTC. J is TRBJ2-5 and V is TRBV28, with 7 bases that match TRBD2. This CDR3 spans 14 amino acids. V dropped 5 bases and J dropped 6; count of bases not matched to a gene: 9. The germline CDR1 and CDR2 sequences are MDHEN and SYDVKM.

The chain links TRBV27 to TRBJ2-1, with 11 bases identical to TRBD2. There are 14 residues in the CDR3. CDR1 and CDR2 (germline): MNHEY, SMNVEV (reference sequence). V lost 2 bases and J lost 7; bases outside the gene matches: 1. In DNA form, the CDR3 reads TGTGCCAGCAGTTTAGTAGCGGGAGGGAATGAGCAGTTCTTC. Protein sequence: CASSLVAGGNEQFF.

The chain couples TRBV9 to TRBJ1-2; D ambiguous. The CDR3 contains 15 residues. The germline V gene encodes CDR1 SGDLS and CDR2 YYNGEE. Trimming took 3 bases from V and 5 from J, leaving 17 bases between them. CDR3: CASSEGGSQGYGYTF. As DNA, the CDR3 is TGTGCCAGCAGCGAAGGAGGCTCCCAAGGGTATGGCTACACCTTC.

This sequence joins TRBV2 and TRBJ1-5; no clear D gene. The V gene's germline CDR1 is SNHLY and CDR2 FYNNEI. Between the trimmed V and J ends, which lost 4 bases and 3 bases, there was a span of 10 bases. CDR3 length: 14 residues. The CDR3 loop is CASSVGGVNQPQHF. In nucleotides, the CDR3 is TGTGCCAGCAGTGTCGGCGGGGTCAATCAGCCCCAGCATTTT.

This clone was seen only a few times. This chain links TRBV7-8 with TRBJ2-5; D gene uncertain. The CDR3 contains 12 residues. From germline, CDR1 is SGHVS and CDR2 FQNEAQ. V was pared by 1 base and J by 4 bases, with 4 bases between. The CDR3 is CASSLGPETQYF. DNA of the CDR3: TGTGCCAGCAGCTTAGGGCCAGAGACCCAGTACTTC.

This rearrangement joins TRBV10-3 to TRBJ1-1; 7 bases are shared with TRBD1. With V trimmed by 5 bases and J by 3 bases, 3 bases remained unmatched. Per the germline V gene, CDR1 is ENHRY and CDR2 is SYGVKD. The CDR3 runs 13 residues. As DNA, the CDR3 is TGTGCCATCAGTCGTACAGGGGACACTGAAGCTTTCTTT. As protein: CAISRTGDTEAFF.

As regards this clone: A far larger clone is a single base away, which makes a read error likely. This chain joins TRBV5-4 and TRBJ1-2, with D maybe TRBD1 (6 bases). The V end was cut by 3 bases, the J end by 8 bases, with 23 bases between. Germline CDR1 is SGHNT and CDR2 is YYREEE (reference sequence). The length of the CDR3 is 16 residues. CDR3 nucleotide sequence: TGTGCCAGCAGCTATGGGGGCGGCACTTCCATTAGAGGCTACACCTTC. Translating it yields CASSYGGGTSIRGYTF.

V usage is TRBV20-1 and J usage is TRBJ2-5; weak D call: TRBD2 (5 bases). CDR3 length: 11 amino acids. Germline assignment: CDR1 DFQATT and CDR2 SNEGSKA (reference sequence). V lost 4 bases and J lost 6, with 9 bases in between. The CDR3 DNA reads TGCAGTGCTACGGGGAGTCAGACCCAGTACTTC. Its protein product is CSATGSQTQYF.

V is TRBV7-8 and J is TRBJ1-1; D is perhaps TRBD1 (5 bases). In germline, CDR1 is SGHVS, CDR2 FQNEAQ. The CDR3 has 13 amino acids. Trimming shortened V by 5 bases and J by 5 bases, and 12 bases separated the two germline ends. CDR3 bases: TGTGCCAGCAGCGTTACCCGGGGGACTGAAGCTTTCTTT. This gives the protein CASSVTRGTEAFF.

This clone came up once. The chain recombines TRBV7-8 with TRBJ2-5; 7 nucleotides line up with TRBD2. The ends lost 4 bases at V and 1 base at J; junction bases unmatched: 6. CDR1 and CDR2 from the germline V gene are SGHVS and FQNEAQ. CDR3 length equals 15 residues. The DNA of the CDR3 is TGTGCCAGCAGCTATGGGGGGGGGATCCAAGAGACCCAGTACTTC. Translated: CASSYGGGIQETQYF. The full variable domain, rest sourced from reference TRBV7-8 and TRBJ2-5, is GAGVSQSPRYKVAKRGQDVALRCDPISGHVSLFWYQQALGQGPEFLTYFQNEAQLDKSGLPSDRFFAERPEGSVSTLKIQRTQQEDSAVYLCASSYGGGIQETQYFGPGTRLLVL.

This clone was detected only once. This chain uses TRBV19 with TRBJ1-4; D call uncertain. The V end was cut by 6 bases, the J end by 0 bases, with 11 bases between. The CDR3 is 15 amino acids. CDR1 and CDR2 from the germline V gene are LNHDA and SQIVND (reference sequence). CDR3 region: CASSRHVATNEKLFF. CDR3 sequence (DNA): TGTGCCAGTAGCCGACACGTTGCAACTAATGAAAAACTGTTTTTT.

Here the CDR3 DNA reads TGTGCCAGCAGGAATGCCGGGAAAAACACTGAAGCTTTCTTT. Protein: CASRNAGKNTEAFF. The rearrangement uses TRBV27 and TRBJ1-1; D gene unclear. With 6 bases removed from V and 2 bases from J, the gap between germline ends came to 13 bases. The germline CDR1 and CDR2 sequences are MNHEY and SMNVEV (reference sequence). CDR3 size: 14 residues.

This chain links TRBV10-3 with TRBJ2-3; tentatively, D is TRBD2 (5 bases). V lost 3 bases to trimming and J lost 7 bases, with 11 bases between them. Germline-derived CDR1 and CDR2 are ENHRY and SYGVKD. The CDR3 has 13 amino acids. CDR3 bases: TGTGCCATCAGTGAAGTTCTAGCAAATACGCAGTATTTT. It specifies CAISEVLANTQYF.